This T cell receptor (beta chain) stems from a study of human T cells and chemical hapten exposure. Background on the study: Patch tests applied 0.01% DPC to the upper back and were scored after 6 days. Broader study findings: Donors were affected by alopecia, so their immune reaction might vary from that of healthy individuals.

The CDR3 is 16 amino acids. V lost 5 bases to trimming and J lost 7 bases; unmatched junction nucleotides: 11. CDR1 MNHEY and CDR2 SMNVEV come from the germline V gene (reference sequence). This clonotype occurred many times. Its antigen is not known. Time point meaning: pre-sensitization, week 0. Regarding treatment: therapeutic diphenylcyclopropenone sensitization with weekly scalp DPC. It was unfractionated whole blood from which total RNA was extracted. Unique molecular identifiers were attached to individual cDNA molecules within the library. One entry per CDR3 protein results from TCRdb running MiXCR on the RACE reads. The data contain some 60,000 distinct CDR3 sequences, 10% to 12% of them seen just once; the ten biggest clones take up 3% to 4.5%.

The material was whole blood, obtained in connection with sensitization to the hapten diphenylcyclopropenone (DPC). The sequence derives from a woman between 40 and 50 years old with alopecia areata. Some clones in this sample may be carry-over from other donors' samples. V and J are TRBV27 and TRBJ2-1; 10 bases are a match to TRBD2. In nucleotides, the CDR3 is TGTGCCAGCAGTATCTTACTAGCGGGATTTAAGAATGAGCAGTTCTTC. Its translation is CASSILLAGFKNEQFF.